This T cell receptor beta chain was captured in a study of cytomegalovirus exposure and HLA in healthy donors. Study information: HLA-typed donors contributed 80 million to 85 million unique TCRs, which were held in an early data release. Study-wide results and limits: In a later analysis, TCR beta V- and J-gene trimming was associated with a missense DCLRE1C variant. Immune exposure information comprised only CMV serostatus. The productive fraction for most TCR beta V segments was about 87% or about 30% in an earlier analysis.

The PCR made use of 60 Vbeta and 13 Jbeta primers. Generated by immunoSEQ multiplex PCR, the TCRdb table keeps only in-frame clones and is missing some. The sample carries about 160,000 clones, approximately 75% recorded once. The CDR3 contains 14 residues. Losses at the gene ends were 1 base for V and 5 bases for J; bases not matched to a gene: 4. Germline lookup yields CDR1 SGHDN and CDR2 FVKESK. Of note for this clone: Its target is unknown.

The sample was PBMCs. The chain links TRBV14 to TRBJ2-7; TRBD1 aligns across 8 bases. The TCR originated in a man in his fifties in good health and CMV-seropositive. The CDR3 DNA reads TGTGCCAGCAGCCAAGTTGGACAGGGCGACGAGCAGTACTTC. Translated: CASSQVGQGDEQYF.